These 30 T cell receptor beta chains were all obtained from the same sample, sequenced in a study of spatial heterogeneity in lung cancer. The time point denotes: sample taken at primary tumor resection. No cell sorting; template was whole RNA from tumor, lung tissue or PBMC. In TCRdb, the 5' RACE reads were re-called with MiXCR into one record per CDR3 protein. The table shows 25,000 or so distinct CDR3 sequences, with 4.7% occurring only once. Sequenced here: PBMCs, sampled at surgery. The source of these receptors is a male donor with early-stage non-small cell lung cancer.

At least ten counts were recorded for this clonotype. The chain joins TRBV3-1 to TRBJ1-2; 9 bases are shared with TRBD1. This CDR3 is 15 amino acids long. Germline V CDR1 and CDR2: LGHDT, YNNKEL (reference sequence). J lost 4 bases, V lost 2 bases, and 5 bases had no gene match. The DNA for the CDR3 is TGTGCCAGCAGCCAACGGACAGGGGATTTCTATGGCTACACCTTC. This gives the protein CASSQRTGDFYGYTF.

This clonotype is medium-sized (0.01 to 0.1%). The rearrangement links TRBV29-1 to TRBJ1-1, with TRBD1 identical over 11 bases. The CDR3 is 13 residues long. Germline CDR1 reads SQVTM; CDR2 reads ANQGSEA. Trimming cost V 6 bases and J 11 bases; bases outside gene matches: 11. CDR3 nucleotide sequence: TGCAGCGTGGCCGGACAGGGGGCACTCGAGGCTTTCTTT. Protein product: CSVAGQGALEAFF.

This chain joins TRBV12-3 or TRBV12-4 and TRBJ2-7; weak D call: TRBD1 (6 bases). This CDR3 comprises 15 residues. V lost 3 bases and J 2 bases, leaving 14 bases between the germline ends. CDR3 sequence: CASSLFRGLTYEQYF. In DNA, the CDR3 is TGTGCCAGCAGTTTGTTCAGGGGCTTGACCTACGAGCAGTACTTC.

This clonotype was counted ten times or more. CDR3 loop: CASSQDRRGGAYNEQFF. The CDR3, as DNA: TGTGCCAGCAGCCAAGATCGGAGGGGGGGCGCCTACAATGAGCAGTTCTTC. The genes are TRBV3-1 and TRBJ2-1; D may be TRBD2 (7 bases). V lost 0 bases, J lost 2 bases, and 14 bases lay in between. The CDR3 covers 17 residues. Germline CDR1 LGHDT, CDR2 YNNKEL (reference sequence).

This clonotype was observed many times. V and J are TRBV28 and TRBJ2-7, with D perhaps matching TRBD1 or TRBD2 (6 bases each). Trimming took 2 bases from V and 2 from J, leaving 7 bases between them. The CDR3 contains 13 residues. Germline assignment: CDR1 MDHEN and CDR2 SYDVKM. CDR3 loop: CASSLGGPYEQYF. CDR3 bases: TGTGCCAGCAGTTTAGGGGGGCCCTACGAGCAGTACTTC.

This clonotype has a count of ten or more. The V and J genes are TRBV6-1 and TRBJ2-1; TRBD1 matches at 8 bases. Unmatched junction bases numbered 8, after V lost 8 bases and J lost 8 bases. CDR3 length equals 13 residues. Per the germline V gene, CDR1 is MNHNS and CDR2 is SASEGT. The CDR3 DNA sequence: TGTGCCAGCGTCAGGGGGCTGTTTGATGAGCAGTTCTTC. This translates into CASVRGLFDEQFF.

At least ten counts were recorded for this clonotype. The chain couples TRBV28 to TRBJ1-1; TRBD1 might be the D (5 bases). V was cut by 10 bases and J by 4 bases, with 19 bases left in between. Germline V lookup: CDR1 MDHEN, CDR2 SYDVKM. The CDR3 is 14 residues long. CDR3: CATQPWSRGTEAFF. The CDR3 DNA follows: TGTGCCACCCAACCCTGGTCGAGGGGCACTGAAGCTTTCTTT.

This clonotype occurred many times. This chain links TRBV6-5 with TRBJ1-4, with D possibly matching TRBD1 (6 bases). Trimming left V 5 bases short and J 0 bases short, with 10 bases between. CDR1 MNHEY and CDR2 SVGAGI come from the germline V gene. The CDR3 covers 15 residues. CDR3 nucleotides: TGTGCCAGCAGTCCGAACAGGGCAACTAATGAAAAACTGTTTTTT. Its protein product is CASSPNRATNEKLFF.

This clonotype has a count of ten or more. The chain employs TRBV20-1 and TRBJ1-4, with TRBD1 as a possible D gene (6 bases). This CDR3 has 17 amino acids. Germline V gene data show CDR1 as DFQATT and CDR2 as SNEGSKA (reference sequence). Trimming stripped 0 bases from V and 0 bases from J, with 14 bases between. CDR3 nucleotide sequence: TGCAGTGCTAGAGAAGCCAGGGGAATAGCAACTAATGAAAAACTGTTTTTT. Translated, it gives CSAREARGIATNEKLFF.

This clonotype was found a few times. The chain links TRBV29-1 to TRBJ2-3; D not resolved. The CDR3 sequence is 12 residues long. Germline V lookup: CDR1 SQVTM, CDR2 ANQGSEA. V gave up 4 bases and J gave up 2 bases, with 7 bases separating them. CDR3 residues: CSVVLVTDTQYF. CDR3 nucleotides: TGCAGCGTTGTGTTAGTCACAGATACGCAGTATTTT.

The sample holds many counts of this clonotype. The CDR3 region is CASSLTGTGGDYEQYF. Written as DNA, the CDR3 is TGTGCCAGCAGTTTGACCGGGACAGGGGGCGACTACGAGCAGTACTTC. The V gene is TRBV6-1, the J gene TRBJ2-7; 12 nucleotides align to TRBD1. Germline V gene sequence: CDR1 MNHNS, CDR2 SASEGT. With 5 bases clipped from V and 3 bases from J, the junction kept 8 bases outside the gene matches. The CDR3 sequence is 16 residues long.

This clonotype showed up many times. The chain combines TRBV20-1 with TRBJ2-3; D is perhaps TRBD2 (7 bases). Trimming removed 3 bases from V and 2 bases from J, with 18 bases in between. Germline V gene sequence: CDR1 DFQATT, CDR2 SNEGSKA (reference sequence). CDR3 length: 16 amino acids. CDR3 in amino acids: CSASLERGGLTDTQYF. CDR3 DNA sequence: TGCAGTGCTAGCCTCGAAAGGGGGGGGCTCACAGATACGCAGTATTTT.

Many counts were recorded for this clonotype. The chain combines TRBV11-2 with TRBJ2-1, with D possibly being TRBD1 or TRBD2 (5 bases each). V lost 5 bases to trimming and J lost 2 bases, with 10 bases between them. CDR1 SGHAT and CDR2 FQNNGV come from the germline V gene. The CDR3 is 14 amino acids. The chain's CDR3 is CASSPGPPYNEQFF. In DNA, the CDR3 is TGTGCCAGCAGCCCGGGGCCGCCCTACAATGAGCAGTTCTTC.

The sample holds many counts of this clonotype. The J gene is TRBJ2-3, the V gene TRBV19; 8 bases match TRBD2. Germline lookup yields CDR1 LNHDA and CDR2 SQIVND (reference sequence). CDR3 length: 17 amino acids. With 5 bases clipped from V and 3 bases from J, the junction kept 13 bases outside the gene matches. The CDR3 coding sequence is TGTGCCAGTAGTGGGCAGACAGGACTAGCTCCGACAGATACGCAGTATTTT. It codes for CASSGQTGLAPTDTQYF.

This chain links TRBV5-1 with TRBJ2-3, with 7 bases that match TRBD2. From germline, CDR1 is SGHRS and CDR2 YFSETQ. The CDR3 is 16 residues long. Trimming at V came to 0 bases and at J to 5 bases, leaving 9 bases not matched to a gene. The CDR3: CASSLGAGRTGDTQYF. DNA of the CDR3: TGCGCCAGCAGCTTGGGAGCGGGGCGCACGGGAGATACGCAGTATTTT. The whole variable domain, filled in from reference TRBV5-1 and TRBJ2-3, reads KAGVTQTPRYLIKTRGQQVTLSCSPISGHRSVSWYQQTPGQGLQFLFEYFSETQRNKGNFPGRFSGRQFSNSRSEMNVSTLELGDSALYLCASSLGAGRTGDTQYFGPGTRLTVL.

This clonotype appeared many times. The chain carries TRBV5-1 and TRBJ2-1; TRBD2 aligns across 13 bases. V dropped 4 bases and J dropped 0; count of bases not matched to a gene: 4. Germline V gene data show CDR1 as SGHRS and CDR2 as YFSETQ. This CDR3 is built from 17 residues. CDR3 sequence reads: CASSPGLAGDSYNEQFF. Written as DNA, the CDR3 is TGCGCCAGCAGCCCCGGACTAGCGGGAGACTCCTACAATGAGCAGTTCTTC. The full variable domain, in which reference TRBV5-1 and TRBJ2-1 provide the parts outside the CDR3, is KAGVTQTPRYLIKTRGQQVTLSCSPISGHRSVSWYQQTPGQGLQFLFEYFSETQRNKGNFPGRFSGRQFSNSRSEMNVSTLELGDSALYLCASSPGLAGDSYNEQFFGPGTRLTVL.

This clonotype was counted many times. The chain employs TRBV20-1 and TRBJ2-3; 11 bases map to TRBD2. V lost 1 base, J lost 5 bases, and 5 bases stayed unmatched. The CDR3 length is 15 residues. Germline V gene sequence: CDR1 DFQATT, CDR2 SNEGSKA (reference sequence). In DNA form, the CDR3 reads TGCAGTGCTAGAGCTAGCGGGGGGCGGGGAGATACGCAGTATTTT. Amino acid sequence: CSARASGGRGDTQYF.

The rearrangement uses TRBV18 and TRBJ2-7; 7 nucleotides match TRBD1. Germline CDR1 KGHSH, CDR2 LQKENI. Germline trimming cut 3 bases from V and 3 bases from J; bases unmatched to any gene: 5. The CDR3 has 14 amino acids. This chain's CDR3 is CASSPDRPFYEQYF. For the CDR3, the DNA is TGTGCCAGCTCACCGGACAGGCCCTTCTACGAGCAGTACTTC.

This clonotype was counted many times. This sequence joins TRBV5-6 and TRBJ2-7, with 10 bases matching TRBD1. Germline V lookup: CDR1 SGHDT, CDR2 YYEEEE. The CDR3 is 14 amino acids. The V gene end was trimmed by 4 bases and the J gene end by 5 bases; junction bases not matched to a gene: 6. CDR3: CASSPQDRGHEQYF. DNA for the CDR3: TGTGCCAGCAGCCCCCAAGACAGGGGGCACGAGCAGTACTTC.

The genes are TRBV30 and TRBJ2-1; a weak D match, TRBD2 (5 bases). Germline lookup yields CDR1 GTSNPN and CDR2 SVGIG (reference sequence). The CDR3 contains 16 residues. V lost 2 bases to trimming and J lost 0 bases, with 14 bases between them. Here the CDR3 reads CAWSSRRGSSYNEQFF. The CDR3 region has the DNA TGTGCCTGGAGTTCGCGTCGGGGAAGCTCCTACAATGAGCAGTTCTTC. Looking up the rest from reference TRBV30 and TRBJ2-1 gives the full variable domain: SQTIHQWPATLVQPVGSPLSLECTVEGTSNPNLYWYRQAAGRGLQLLFYSVGIGQISSEVPQNLSASRPQDRQFILSSKKLLLSDSGFYLCAWSSRRGSSYNEQFFGPGTRLTVL.

This clonotype was seen repeatedly, ten times or more. The gene calls are TRBV28 and TRBJ1-5; no reliable D call. The CDR3 runs to 14 residues. Germline CDR1 MDHEN, CDR2 SYDVKM. The V end lost 2 bases, the J end lost 6 bases, and 11 bases lay between the germline ends. The CDR3 bases are TGTGCCAGCAGTTTAAGAGACTATGGTCAGCCCCAGCATTTT. Amino acids: CASSLRDYGQPQHF.

This clonotype was counted ten times or more. The chain couples TRBV7-9 to TRBJ2-5; D is possibly TRBD2 (6 bases). Germline-derived CDR1 and CDR2 are SEHNR and FQNEAQ (reference sequence). V shed 4 bases and J shed 2 bases, with 14 bases lying between them. This CDR3 region has 15 residues. CDR3 DNA: TGTGCCAGCAGCTCCTCAGGGACTCCTCAAGAGACCCAGTACTTC. As protein: CASSSSGTPQETQYF.

This clonotype occurred many times. V gene TRBV5-1 combines with J gene TRBJ2-7; D perhaps matches TRBD1 (6 bases). Germline loops: CDR1 SGHRS, CDR2 YFSETQ. The CDR3 loop spans 15 amino acids. Trimming took off 4 bases at V and 5 bases at J, with 19 bases between the two ends. CDR3 nucleotides: TGCGCCAGCAGCCTGGCCGGGACACCGACCCACGAGCAGTACTTC. Translated, it gives CASSLAGTPTHEQYF.

This clonotype was counted at least ten times. The chain combines TRBV9 with TRBJ2-7; D is undetermined. The CDR3 consists of 16 residues. Trimming stripped 4 bases from V and 0 bases from J, with 17 bases between. CDR1 and CDR2 (germline): SGDLS, YYNGEE. CDR3 DNA: TGTGCCAGCAGCCCCACCGGGTCGAGCAGCTCCTACGAGCAGTACTTC. Its translation: CASSPTGSSSSYEQYF.

This clonotype was picked up many times. V is TRBV28 and J is TRBJ2-5, with TRBD1 identical over 7 bases. The germline CDR1 and CDR2 sequences are MDHEN and SYDVKM. The CDR3 covers 14 residues. The V segment lost 5 bases and the J segment 4 bases; nucleotides outside the gene matches: 7. DNA of the CDR3: TGTGCCAGCAGTAACAGGGGATTGGGAGAGACCCAGTACTTC. Translating it yields CASSNRGLGETQYF.

This clonotype was recorded a few times. The V gene is TRBV10-2, the J gene TRBJ2-1, with TRBD2 matching 12 bases. Germline CDR1 is WSHSY and CDR2 is SAAADI. V dropped 9 bases and J dropped 9; count of bases not matched to a gene: 15. The CDR3 extends over 16 amino acids. The CDR3 DNA is TGCGCCAGTCGGGCCCCTCTAGCGGGAGGGTACGGTGAGCAGTTCTTC. This encodes CASRAPLAGGYGEQFF.

This clonotype is medium-sized in the sample. Sequence at one end of the junction differs from germline and may be a read error. This chain joins TRBV3-1 and TRBJ2-3; D is unclear. Germline CDR1 reads LGHDT; CDR2 reads YNNKEL (reference sequence). The CDR3 has 11 residues. The CDR3 nucleotides are TGTGCCAGCAGCCAGGGTCTGAGCGCGATCTTT. It specifies CASSQGLSAIF.

At least ten counts were recorded for this clonotype. The chain uses TRBV20-1 and TRBJ2-4; a weak D match, TRBD1 (5 bases). The CDR3 totals 15 residues. Germline assignment: CDR1 DFQATT and CDR2 SNEGSKA (reference sequence). Between the trimmed V and J ends, which lost 6 bases and 0 bases, there was a span of 15 bases. In DNA, the CDR3 is TGCAGTGCCAAGGGGTCCGAACTAGCCAAAAACATTCAGTACTTC. Protein product: CSAKGSELAKNIQYF.

By sample share, this clonotype is medium-sized (0.01 to 0.1%). The chain uses TRBV5-1 and TRBJ2-2; 9 bases agree with TRBD2. The CDR3 is 15 amino acids. From germline, CDR1 is SGHRS and CDR2 YFSETQ. V lost 6 bases to trimming and J lost 3 bases; unmatched junction nucleotides: 6. The CDR3 spells CASKGAGGDTGELFF. CDR3 in DNA: TGCGCCAGCAAAGGAGCGGGAGGTGACACCGGGGAGCTGTTTTTT.

This clonotype was counted many times. The junction and the germline gene differ at one end; a read error may be behind it. V gene TRBV27 combines with J gene TRBJ1-6, with D possibly matching TRBD1 (5 bases). There are 14 residues in the CDR3. CDR1 is MNHEY and CDR2 is SMNVEV in the germline V gene (reference sequence). For the CDR3, the DNA is TGCACCAGCAGGCCGACAGCTAATAATTCACCCCTCCACTTT. Residues: CTSRPTANNSPLHF.